A selection of T cell receptor beta chains follows, all from one sample in a study of blood T cell repertoires in COVID-19. Assay used: immunoSEQ multiplex PCR; TCRdb lists only in-frame clones, some missing. The table has approximately 270,000 clones, under 90% seen once; the top ten hold less than 2%. The sample comprised PBMCs or T cells enriched from blood (not recorded which). These receptors were obtained from an older woman who had recovered from COVID-19. Each CDR3 is given with its conserved first and last residue. D genes are given only for firm matches. Clone size is stated in some rows and not others, as once, few, many or a class when expanded.

clone size	V gene	D gene	J gene	CDR3 DNA	CDR3 protein
NA	TRBV3-1/TRBV3-2	TRBD2	TRBJ2-2	TGTGCCAGCAGCCACCCACTAGCGGAACCCTACACCGGGGAGCTGTTTTTT	CASSHPLAEPYTGELFF
NA	TRBV6-5	TRBD2	TRBJ2-7	TGTGCCAGCAGCCCGACTAGCGGGGGAAGCGAGCAGTACTTC	CASSPTSGGSEQYF
NA	TRBV14	NA	TRBJ2-7	TGTGCCAGCAGTACCGCGGGATTTCCCCCCTACGAGCAGTACTTC	CASSTAGFPPYEQYF
NA	TRBV5-4	TRBD1	TRBJ2-7	TGTGCCAGCTGGGGACAGAACGAGCAGTACTTC	CASWGQNEQYF
NA	TRBV19	TRBD1	TRBJ1-1	TGTGCCAGTACCCCTGGGACAGGGGTTGGAACTGAAGCTTTCTTT	CASTPGTGVGTEAFF
NA	TRBV11-2	NA	TRBJ2-7	TGTGCCAGCAGCTTAGACCAGTCCGAGCAGTACTTC	CASSLDQSEQYF
NA	TRBV5-4	NA	TRBJ2-7	TGTGCCAGCAGCTTGGCGGGCGGGAATGAGCAGTACTTC	CASSLAGGNEQYF
NA	TRBV28	NA	TRBJ1-1	TGTGCCAGCGGACACGGCACTGAAGCTTTCTTT	CASGHGTEAFF
NA	TRBV28	NA	TRBJ1-1	TGTGCCAGCACCGATGCCGCCGGGACACTTTTAGAAGCTTTCTTT	CASTDAAGTLLEAFF
NA	TRBV2	TRBD2	TRBJ2-1	TGTGCCAGTACACCGACTAGCGGGGGCTACAATGAGCAGTTCTTC	CASTPTSGGYNEQFF
NA	TRBV7-2	TRBD1	TRBJ1-6	TGTGCCAGCAGCAGTGGACAGGGGTTATATTCACCCCTCCACTTT	CASSSGQGLYSPLHF
NA	TRBV2	TRBD1	TRBJ1-5	TGTGCCAGCTCCAGGGGGAATCAGCCCCAGCATTTT	CASSRGNQPQHF
NA	TRBV5-1	TRBD1	TRBJ1-4	TGCGCCAGCAGCTTGGGGACAGGGGAAGGGGAAAAACTGTTTTTT	CASSLGTGEGEKLFF
once	TRBV28	NA	TRBJ1-1	TGTGCCAGCAGGGGCGTCCAGGAGGGTGAAGCTTTCTTT	CASRGVQEGEAFF
NA	TRBV18	NA	TRBJ1-6	TGTGCCAGCTCACCCGCGGGGGTGGATAATTCACCCCTCCACTTT	CASSPAGVDNSPLHF
once	TRBV5-1	TRBD1	TRBJ2-1	TGCGCCAGCAGCGCGGACAGGATATACAATGAGCAGTTCTTC	CASSADRIYNEQFF
NA	TRBV29-1	TRBD2	TRBJ2-3	TGCAGCGTTGATGAGGGGACTAGCGAGATAGATACGCAGTATTTT	CSVDEGTSEIDTQYF
NA	TRBV21-1	NA	TRBJ2-7	TGTGCCAGCAGAATAACCCTAACCTACGAGCAGTACTTC	CASRITLTYEQYF
NA	TRBV9	NA	TRBJ2-5	TGTGCCAGCAGCGGGTTGAGCGGACGAGGCCAAGAGACCCAGTACTTC	CASSGLSGRGQETQYF
NA	TRBV9	TRBD1	TRBJ1-4	TGTGCCAGCAGCTCCGACAGGGTCGAAGAAAAACTGTTTTTT	CASSSDRVEEKLFF
few	TRBV27	TRBD2	TRBJ2-7	TGTGCCAGCAGTTTTTTAGCTCGGGCTAGCGGGACGGGGGAGCAGTACTTC	CASSFLARASGTGEQYF
NA	TRBV28	TRBD1	TRBJ1-2	TGTGCCAGCAGTTCCGCACAGGGGAACTATGGCTACACCTTC	CASSSAQGNYGYTF
NA	TRBV28	NA	TRBJ1-2	TGTGCCAGCAGTTCCGGGGTCCGCTATGGCTACACCTTC	CASSSGVRYGYTF
NA	TRBV3-1/TRBV3-2	NA	TRBJ2-3	TGTGCCAGCAGCCCCCGGGGCACAGATACGCAGTATTTT	CASSPRGTDTQYF
NA	TRBV5-4	TRBD1	TRBJ2-7	TGTGCCAGCAGCCTCCCAGGGGGAAACTACGAGCAGTACTTC	CASSLPGGNYEQYF
NA	TRBV7-8	NA	TRBJ1-3	TGTGCCAGCAGCTTAGGGGGAGCGTTCTCTGGAAACACCATATATTTT	CASSLGGAFSGNTIYF
NA	TRBV5-1	NA	TRBJ2-1	TGCGCCAGCAGCTTGGATGACTTCCGAAACAATGAGCAGTTCTTC	CASSLDDFRNNEQFF
few	TRBV24-1	TRBD1	TRBJ1-2	TGTGCCACCGCAGCAGGACAGGGGTATGGCTACACCTTC	CATAAGQGYGYTF
NA	TRBV6-6	TRBD1	TRBJ1-2	TGTGCCAGCAGTTACGAGGGACAGGCATCCTATGGCTACACCTTC	CASSYEGQASYGYTF
NA	TRBV19	TRBD1	TRBJ2-7	TGTGCCAGTAGTGCGGGGACAGGCGACTACGAGCAGTACTTC	CASSAGTGDYEQYF
NA	TRBV5-1	TRBD1	TRBJ1-2	TGCGCCAGCAGCTTGGGGGACAGAACCTTCTATGGCTACACCTTC	CASSLGDRTFYGYTF
NA	TRBV6-4	TRBD2	TRBJ2-5	TGTGCCAGCAGTCGGACTAGCGGAGAGACCCAGTACTTC	CASSRTSGETQYF
NA	TRBV7-9	NA	TRBJ1-1	TGTGCCAGCAGCTTTACAGCAAACACTGAAGCTTTCTTT	CASSFTANTEAFF
NA	TRBV10-3	TRBD1	TRBJ1-6	TGTGCCATCACCGCAGGGACAGATTCACCCCTCCACTTT	CAITAGTDSPLHF
NA	TRBV7-3	TRBD1	TRBJ1-1	TGTGCCAGCAGCCCATCGGGACAGGAGGCTTTCTTT	CASSPSGQEAFF
once	TRBV7-9	TRBD2	TRBJ2-1	TGTGCCAGCAGTTCACCGGGACTAGCGGGAGTCAATGAGCAGTTCTTC	CASSSPGLAGVNEQFF
NA	TRBV7-8	NA	TRBJ2-7	TGTGCCAGCAGCCCTAGTCGAAGGTACGAGCAGTACTTC	CASSPSRRYEQYF
NA	TRBV5-1	TRBD1	TRBJ1-4	TGCGCCAGCAGCATCGGACAGGGATCTAATGAAAAACTGTTTTTT	CASSIGQGSNEKLFF
NA	TRBV7-8	TRBD1	TRBJ1-2	TGTGCCAGCAGCTTCCTGTGGGCCCGGGACAGGGGATTTCGTAGTGGCTACACCTTC	CASSFLWARDRGFRSGYTF
NA	TRBV30	NA	TRBJ1-5	TGTGCCTGGAATCCCAGCGTTAATCAGCCCCAGCATTTT	CAWNPSVNQPQHF
NA	TRBV9	NA	TRBJ1-1	TGTGCCAGCAGCGTGGGAGGGCACACTGAAGCTTTCTTT	CASSVGGHTEAFF
NA	TRBV29-1	NA	TRBJ1-5	TGCAGCGTTGCAGGGGCCGATCAGCCCCAGCATTTT	CSVAGADQPQHF
NA	TRBV5-1	TRBD1	TRBJ1-2	TGCGCCAGCAGTGAATACTTACAGGGGTTGGATGGCTACACCTTC	CASSEYLQGLDGYTF
once	TRBV19	NA	TRBJ1-4	TGTGCCAGTACCCCCGCCGGAGGGTTTGGAAAACTGTTTTTT	CASTPAGGFGKLFF
NA	TRBV7-8	TRBD1	TRBJ1-5	TGTGCCAGCAGCCCGACCGGGACAGGGGGTTCTCAGCCCCAGCATTTT	CASSPTGTGGSQPQHF
NA	TRBV7-8	TRBD1	TRBJ1-2	TGTGCCAGCAGCTTAGGACAGGGCGACTATGGCTACACCTTC	CASSLGQGDYGYTF
NA	TRBV11-3	NA	TRBJ2-1	TGTGCCAGCAGCTTAGATGGCCGGGTTAGCTCCTACAATGAGCAGTTCTTC	CASSLDGRVSSYNEQFF
NA	TRBV11-2	NA	TRBJ1-3	TGTGCCAGCAGGGCGGGACTTAACACCATATATTTT	CASRAGLNTIYF
NA	TRBV9	TRBD2	TRBJ2-1	TGTGCCAGCAGCGTAGGGACTAGCGGGAGTGGTGATGAGCAGTTCTTC	CASSVGTSGSGDEQFF
NA	TRBV7-2	NA	TRBJ1-5	TGTGCCAGCAGCTTCCAGGGAGGTCAGCCCCAGCATTTT	CASSFQGGQPQHF
NA	TRBV6-5	TRBD1	TRBJ1-1	TGTGCCAGCAGTTACGACAGGGGGTCCACTGAAGCTTTCTTT	CASSYDRGSTEAFF
NA	TRBV24-1	TRBD1	TRBJ2-3	TGTGCCACCAGTGATTTGGGGACAGTCACAGATACGCAGTATTTT	CATSDLGTVTDTQYF
once	TRBV18	TRBD1	TRBJ1-4	TGTGCCAGCTCACCACGCAGGGGGGATGAAAAACTGTTTTTT	CASSPRRGDEKLFF
NA	TRBV7-8	TRBD2	TRBJ2-7	TGTGCCAGCACCCAAGGAACTAGCGGGGGCCTCGAGCAGTACTTC	CASTQGTSGGLEQYF
NA	TRBV19	TRBD1	TRBJ2-1	TGTGCCAGTAGTATTGAGGGACAGGGATACAATGAGCAGTTCTTC	CASSIEGQGYNEQFF
NA	TRBV11-3	TRBD1	TRBJ1-1	TGTGCCAGCAGCTTATTCGGGACAGTAGGGATTAACACTGAAGCTTTCTTT	CASSLFGTVGINTEAFF
NA	TRBV5-5	TRBD1	TRBJ2-4	TGTGCCAGCAGCTGGGACAGGGGTAACATTCAGTACTTC	CASSWDRGNIQYF